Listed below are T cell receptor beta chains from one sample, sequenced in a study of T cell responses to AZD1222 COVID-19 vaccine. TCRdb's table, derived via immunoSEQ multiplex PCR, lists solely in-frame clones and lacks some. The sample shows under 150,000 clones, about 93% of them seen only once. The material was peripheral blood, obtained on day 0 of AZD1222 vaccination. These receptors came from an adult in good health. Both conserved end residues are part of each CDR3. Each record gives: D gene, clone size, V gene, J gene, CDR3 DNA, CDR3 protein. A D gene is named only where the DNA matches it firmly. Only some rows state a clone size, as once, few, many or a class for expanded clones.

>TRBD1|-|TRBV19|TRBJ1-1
TGTGCCAGTAGCAGAGGGGACAGGATGAACACTGAAGCTTTCTTT
CASSRGDRMNTEAFF
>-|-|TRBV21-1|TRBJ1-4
TGTGCCAGCAGCACCCCGGGGCAGGGGGCGGAAAAACTGTTTTTT
CASSTPGQGAEKLFF
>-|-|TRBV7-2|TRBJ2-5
TGTGCCAGCAGCTTAGCTGGGAGGCAGGGGCGAGAGACCCAGTACTTC
CASSLAGRQGRETQYF
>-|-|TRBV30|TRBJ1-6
TGTGCCTGGCGTAGGGGAGGGAATCCCTCTTATTCACCCCTCCACTTT
CAWRRGGNPSYSPLHF
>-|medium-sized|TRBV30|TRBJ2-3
TGTGCCTGGACCCGACGGAAAACTAGCACAGATACGCAGTATTTT
CAWTRRKTSTDTQYF
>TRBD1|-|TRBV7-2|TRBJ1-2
TGTGCCAGCAGCGCGGGACAGGGTGGGGGCTACACCTTC
CASSAGQGGGYTF
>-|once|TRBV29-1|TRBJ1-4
TGCAGCGTTGAGATTGCGGGGAATGAAAAACTGTTTTTT
CSVEIAGNEKLFF
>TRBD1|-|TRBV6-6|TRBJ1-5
TGTGCCAGCAGTCACCTGAATCCCGACAGGGATAGGCGCAATCAGCCCCAGCATTTT
CASSHLNPDRDRRNQPQHF
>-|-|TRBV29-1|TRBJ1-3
TGCAGCGCCACGGACAGAAGCTCTGGAAACACCATATATTTT
CSATDRSSGNTIYF
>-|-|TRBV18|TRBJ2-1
TGTGCCAGCTCGCCACCGGGGGCAGGTGACAATGAGCAGTTCTTC
CASSPPGAGDNEQFF
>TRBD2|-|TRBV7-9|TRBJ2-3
TGTGCCAGCAGCCCTCAGCGAGTAGCGGGGGGGCCCACAGATACGCAGTATTTT
CASSPQRVAGGPTDTQYF
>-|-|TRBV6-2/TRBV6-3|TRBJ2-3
TGTGCCAGCAGTCCCCGGTCCCGGGCAGATACGCAGTATTTT
CASSPRSRADTQYF
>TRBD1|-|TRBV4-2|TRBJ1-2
TGTGCCAGCAGCCAAGCAGGGGGCGCGGAAGGCTACACCTTC
CASSQAGGAEGYTF
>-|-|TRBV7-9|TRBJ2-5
TGTGCCAGCAGCTCGGGGGGCTGGTTGGAGGAGACCCAGTACTTC
CASSSGGWLEETQYF
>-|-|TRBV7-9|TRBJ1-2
TGTGCCAGCAGCTTAAAGGGGTGGTATGGCTACACCTTC
CASSLKGWYGYTF
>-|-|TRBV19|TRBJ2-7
TGTGCCAGTAGTCCTCTCGCGTCCTACGAGCAGTACTTC
CASSPLASYEQYF
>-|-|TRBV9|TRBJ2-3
TGTGCCAGCAGCGGCGGCGGGATGGGTCGTGAGCAGTATTTT
CASSGGGMGREQYF
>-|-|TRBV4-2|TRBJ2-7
TGTGCCAGCAGCTCTCACTCTTCCTACGAGCAGTACTTC
CASSSHSSYEQYF
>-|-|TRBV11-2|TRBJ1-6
TGTGCCAGCAGCTTAGTGCGGCCGTCCGGGGCTTCACCCCTCCACTTT
CASSLVRPSGASPLHF
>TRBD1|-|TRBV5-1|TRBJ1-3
TGCGCCAGCAGCTTGACAGGGGACGGAAACACCATATATTTT
CASSLTGDGNTIYF
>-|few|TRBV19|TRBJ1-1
TGTGCCAGTAGTCCCGGGACCTACACTGAAGCTTTCTTT
CASSPGTYTEAFF
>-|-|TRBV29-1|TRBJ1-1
TGCAGCGTTGAAGATGGGCGCTACACTGAAGCTTTCTTT
CSVEDGRYTEAFF
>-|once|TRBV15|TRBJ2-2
TGTGCCACCAGCAGAGACCGGACAGCGACGAACACCGGGGAGCTGTTTTTT
CATSRDRTATNTGELFF
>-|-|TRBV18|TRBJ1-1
TGTGCCACCCACCGCGGCAGGGCGAACACTGAAGCTTTCTTT
CATHRGRANTEAFF
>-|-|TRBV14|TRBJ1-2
TGTGCCAGCAGCCAAGTTTTAGGGCAGAGCTATGGCTACACCTTC
CASSQVLGQSYGYTF
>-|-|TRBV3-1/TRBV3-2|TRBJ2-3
TGTGCCAGCAGCCAAGGGGCTAACACAGATACGCAGTATTTT
CASSQGANTDTQYF
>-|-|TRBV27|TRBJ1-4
TGTGCCAGCAGTTTTATTTCAGGGGTTCCGGAAAAACTGTTTTTT
CASSFISGVPEKLFF
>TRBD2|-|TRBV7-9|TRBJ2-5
TGTGCCAGCAGCTTAGGGACGACTCCGGGGGGGCGAGAGACCCAGTACTTC
CASSLGTTPGGRETQYF
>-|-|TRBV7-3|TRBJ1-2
TGTGCCAGCAGCCTAAGCCCGGACAATAACTATGGCTACACCTTC
CASSLSPDNNYGYTF
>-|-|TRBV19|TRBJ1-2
TGTGCCAGTAGTGCGGACAGACTCATTTTTTATGGCTACACCTTC
CASSADRLIFYGYTF
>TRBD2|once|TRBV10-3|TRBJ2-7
TGTGCCACCGGGGATCCAGGGAGCGGGGGATCCTACGAGCAGTACTTC
CATGDPGSGGSYEQYF
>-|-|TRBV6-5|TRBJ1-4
TGTGCCACTACCTTATTGAAGAATGAAAAACTGTTTTTT
CATTLLKNEKLFF
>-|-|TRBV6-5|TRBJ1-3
TGTGCCAGCAGACAGGGTGGTGGAAACACCATATATTTT
CASRQGGGNTIYF
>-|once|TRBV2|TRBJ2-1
TGTGCCAGCAGTGAAGTGCGAGGTAGCTCCTACAATGAGCAGTTCTTC
CASSEVRGSSYNEQFF
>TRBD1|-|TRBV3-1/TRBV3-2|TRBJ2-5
TGTGCCAGCAGCCAAGGAGGGGACAGAGAAGAGACCCAGTACTTC
CASSQGGDREETQYF
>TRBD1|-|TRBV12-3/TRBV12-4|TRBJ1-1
TGTGCCAGCCGACAGGGTAACACTGAAGCTTTCTTT
CASRQGNTEAFF
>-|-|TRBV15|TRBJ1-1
TGTGCCACCAGCAGAGAATACTATAGGGCTGAGAACACTGAAGCTTTCTTT
CATSREYYRAENTEAFF